This is a list of T cell receptor beta chains from one sample in a study of blood T cell repertoires in COVID-19. Method: immunoSEQ multiplex PCR; TCRdb's copy keeps in-frame clones and lacks some. In the table there are more than 250,000 clones, around 87% of which are singletons. The sequenced sample consisted of peripheral blood. The receptors originated from a man between 45 and 60 years old with active or convalescent COVID-19. Each CDR3 is given with its conserved first and last residue. The D gene is left open where the match is weak. Expanded clones get a size class; other rows say once, few or many, or leave the size out.

d_gene: -; j_gene: TRBJ2-7; abundance: -; v_gene: TRBV28; CDR3aa: CASINRGGGPYEQYF; CDR3nt: TGTGCCAGCATAAATAGGGGGGGCGGGCCTTACGAGCAGTACTTC
d_gene: -; j_gene: TRBJ1-2; abundance: -; v_gene: TRBV4-3; CDR3aa: CASSQELQGLGGYTF; CDR3nt: TGCGCCAGCAGCCAGGAACTACAGGGTTTAGGCGGCTACACCTTC
d_gene: TRBD1; j_gene: TRBJ2-7; abundance: -; v_gene: TRBV6-5; CDR3aa: CASSIDREGFYEQYF; CDR3nt: TGTGCCAGCAGCATAGACAGGGAAGGCTTCTACGAGCAGTACTTC
d_gene: TRBD2; j_gene: TRBJ2-7; abundance: -; v_gene: TRBV5-1; CDR3aa: CASSALADSYEQYF; CDR3nt: TGCGCCAGCAGCGCCCTAGCGGACTCCTACGAGCAGTACTTC
d_gene: -; j_gene: TRBJ2-2; abundance: -; v_gene: TRBV7-9; CDR3aa: CASSFVGQATGELFF; CDR3nt: TGTGCCAGCAGCTTTGTAGGACAAGCGACCGGGGAGCTGTTTTTT
d_gene: -; j_gene: TRBJ1-1; abundance: -; v_gene: TRBV6-5; CDR3aa: CASSYIQGTEAFF; CDR3nt: TGTGCCAGCAGCTACATACAGGGCACTGAAGCTTTCTTT
d_gene: -; j_gene: TRBJ1-1; abundance: -; v_gene: TRBV6-5; CDR3aa: CASNPRGGSNTEAFF; CDR3nt: TGTGCCAGCAATCCCCGCGGGGGGAGTAACACTGAAGCTTTCTTT
d_gene: -; j_gene: TRBJ2-1; abundance: few; v_gene: TRBV5-5; CDR3aa: CASSPTYNEQFF; CDR3nt: TGTGCCAGCAGTCCTACCTACAATGAGCAGTTCTTC
d_gene: -; j_gene: TRBJ2-1; abundance: -; v_gene: TRBV10-3; CDR3aa: CAISGRAGVYNEQFF; CDR3nt: TGTGCCATCAGTGGGAGGGCCGGGGTGTACAATGAGCAGTTCTTC
d_gene: -; j_gene: TRBJ1-2; abundance: -; v_gene: TRBV28; CDR3aa: CASVVQGNNYGYTF; CDR3nt: TGTGCCAGCGTTGTACAGGGCAATAACTATGGCTACACCTTC
d_gene: TRBD2; j_gene: TRBJ2-7; abundance: few; v_gene: TRBV2; CDR3aa: CASSGGTIPYEQYF; CDR3nt: TGTGCCAGCAGTGGGGGGACTATTCCCTACGAGCAGTACTTC
d_gene: -; j_gene: TRBJ2-7; abundance: -; v_gene: TRBV11-2; CDR3aa: CASTSGVSSSSYEQYF; CDR3nt: TGTGCCAGCACCTCGGGGGTCTCAAGCAGCTCCTACGAGCAGTACTTC
d_gene: -; j_gene: TRBJ1-6; abundance: -; v_gene: TRBV7-9; CDR3aa: CASSLAQGYSPLHF; CDR3nt: TGTGCCAGCAGCTTGGCGCAGGGGTATTCACCCCTCCACTTT
d_gene: -; j_gene: TRBJ1-2; abundance: -; v_gene: TRBV3-1/TRBV3-2; CDR3aa: CASSQGRPYGYTF; CDR3nt: TGTGCCAGCAGCCAAGGCAGGCCCTATGGCTACACCTTC
d_gene: -; j_gene: TRBJ2-3; abundance: once; v_gene: TRBV10-3; CDR3aa: CAISGRGGDTQYF; CDR3nt: TGTGCCATCAGTGGCAGGGGCGGAGATACGCAGTATTTT
d_gene: -; j_gene: TRBJ1-2; abundance: -; v_gene: TRBV6-5; CDR3aa: CASRPFRGDYGYTF; CDR3nt: TGTGCCAGCAGACCCTTCCGGGGTGACTATGGCTACACCTTC
d_gene: -; j_gene: TRBJ1-1; abundance: -; v_gene: TRBV29-1; CDR3aa: CSVETGPGLRTFF; CDR3nt: TGCAGCGTTGAGACCGGGCCCGGACTTAGAACTTTCTTT
d_gene: TRBD2; j_gene: TRBJ2-7; abundance: -; v_gene: TRBV11-2; CDR3aa: CASSPPGTSGVNF; CDR3nt: TGTGCCAGCAGCCCACCGGGGACTAGCGGGGTTAACTTC